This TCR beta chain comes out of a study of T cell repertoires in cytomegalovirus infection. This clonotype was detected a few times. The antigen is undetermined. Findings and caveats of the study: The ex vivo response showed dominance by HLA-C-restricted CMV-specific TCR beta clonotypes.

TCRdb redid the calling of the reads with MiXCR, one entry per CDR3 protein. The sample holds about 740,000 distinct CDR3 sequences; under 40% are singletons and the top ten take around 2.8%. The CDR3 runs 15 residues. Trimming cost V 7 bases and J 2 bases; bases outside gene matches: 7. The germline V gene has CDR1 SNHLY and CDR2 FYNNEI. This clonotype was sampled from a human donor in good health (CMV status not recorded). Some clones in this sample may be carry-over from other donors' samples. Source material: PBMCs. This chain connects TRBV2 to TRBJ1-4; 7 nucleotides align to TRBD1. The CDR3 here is CASIGQALTNEKLFF. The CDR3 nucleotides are TGTGCCAGCATTGGACAGGCGTTGACTAATGAAAAACTGTTTTTT.